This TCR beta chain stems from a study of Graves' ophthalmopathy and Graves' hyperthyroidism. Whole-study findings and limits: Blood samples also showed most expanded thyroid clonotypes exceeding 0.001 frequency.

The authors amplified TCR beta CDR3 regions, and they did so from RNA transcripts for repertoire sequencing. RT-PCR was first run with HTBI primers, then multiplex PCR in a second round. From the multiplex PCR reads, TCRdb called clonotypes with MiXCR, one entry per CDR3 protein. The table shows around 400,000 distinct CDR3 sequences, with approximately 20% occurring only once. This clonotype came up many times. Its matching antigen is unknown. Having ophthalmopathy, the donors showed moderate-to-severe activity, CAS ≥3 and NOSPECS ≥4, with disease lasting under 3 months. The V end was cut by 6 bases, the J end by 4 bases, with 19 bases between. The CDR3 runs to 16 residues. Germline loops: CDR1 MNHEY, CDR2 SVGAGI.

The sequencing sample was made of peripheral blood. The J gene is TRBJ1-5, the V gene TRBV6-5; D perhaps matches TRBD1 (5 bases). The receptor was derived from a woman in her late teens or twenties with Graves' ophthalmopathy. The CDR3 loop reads CASRPMRRDGNQPQHF. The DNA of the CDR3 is TGTGCCAGCAGGCCTATGCGCCGGGACGGTAATCAGCCCCAGCATTTT.